The clone carrying this T cell receptor beta chain was seen only once. Its antigen remains unknown. These data belong to a study of OX40 agonist ivuxolimab in advanced cancers. About the research overall: It was permissible to have had prior anti-PD-1, anti-PD-L1 or anti-CTLA-4 therapy, and over 35% had some.

The study sampled blood at baseline, cycle 4 day 1, and cycle 7 day 1. This table comes from immunoSEQ multiplex PCR, and its TCRdb copy is limited to in-frame clones, with some not included. This sample yields roughly 63,000 clones, of which 75% to 90% are seen a single time; roughly 3.3% belongs to the top ten. Study-wide findings and caveats: The study observed clonal expansion of CD4+ and CD8+ blood T cells by week 6 at 0.1 to 3.0 mg/kg.

The CDR3 runs to 12 residues. V was cut by 5 bases and J by 5 bases, with 7 bases left in between. CDR1 and CDR2 (germline): MDHEN, SYDVKM. This sequence joins TRBV28 and TRBJ1-5; no reliable D call. The clonotype comes from an adult with an advanced solid tumor such as melanoma, head and neck, liver or kidney cancer. The source was CD4+ or CD8+ T cells sorted from blood, collected in a trial of the OX40 agonist ivuxolimab. The CDR3 protein is CASSGPDQPQHF. In DNA form, the CDR3 reads TGTGCCAGCAGTGGACCCGATCAGCCCCAGCATTTT.